These 26 T cell receptor beta chains share one sample of origin, sequenced in a study of identical twins. TCRdb passed the 5' RACE reads through MiXCR, listing each CDR3 protein once. The sample includes 750,000 to 950,000 distinct CDR3 sequences, around an eighth of them seen just once. The same data also contributed to another study, on yellow fever vaccine responses in identical twins.

Sequenced: PBMCs. These receptors came from a woman aged 18-35 years in good health.

The V gene is TRBV1, the J gene TRBJ2-7; the table assigns TRBD2, which was not confirmed against the DNA. TRBV1 is a pseudogene segment. The CDR3 is 15 amino acids. The CDR3 nucleotides are TGCACCAGCAGCCAATCCGGCACTAGCTGTTACGAGCAGTACGTC. It codes for CTSSQSGTSCYEQYV.

In this sample, this clonotype turned up a few times. This chain uses TRBV27 with TRBJ1-1, with 7 nucleotides matching TRBD1. Per germline, CDR1 MNHEY and CDR2 SMNVEV (reference sequence). The V and J ends lost 4 bases and 1 base, in that order; junction bases with no gene match: 6. This CDR3 has 15 residues. The CDR3 coding sequence is TGTGCCAGCAGTTCAGGGGGGGTCTCGAACACTGAAGCTTTCTTT. Translation: CASSSGGVSNTEAFF.

Many counts were recorded for this clonotype. The genes are TRBV20-1 and TRBJ2-7; 8 bases fit TRBD2. Per germline, CDR1 DFQATT and CDR2 SNEGSKA (reference sequence). There are 12 residues in the CDR3. V lost 3 bases and J lost 4; bases outside the gene matches: 2. The CDR3 nucleotides read TGCAGTGCTAGCGGGAGGGATTACGAGCAGTACTTC. The encoded protein is CSASGRDYEQYF.

CDR3 bases: TGTGCCAGCAGCTTTGTGGCAGAGGACTATGGCTACACCTTC. It is translated as CASSFVAEDYGYTF. The chain combines TRBV7-9 with TRBJ1-2; D ambiguous. Deletions cut 3 bases from V and 3 bases from J, with 11 bases between. The CDR3 runs 14 residues. Germline-derived CDR1 and CDR2 are SEHNR and FQNEAQ (reference sequence).

This chain uses TRBV24-1 with TRBJ2-2, with D unresolved. The V and J ends lost 4 bases and 2 bases respectively, with 13 bases between them. CDR1 and CDR2 from the germline V gene are KGHDR and SFDVKD. The CDR3 length is 16 residues. CDR3 in amino acids: CATSDPADGNTGELFF. CDR3 coding DNA: TGTGCCACCAGTGACCCCGCAGACGGTAACACCGGGGAGCTGTTTTTT.

This clonotype was seen a few times. The chain uses TRBV3-1 and TRBJ2-1; D is tentatively TRBD1 or TRBD2 (5 bases each). Per germline, CDR1 LGHDT and CDR2 YNNKEL (reference sequence). The CDR3 loop spans 15 amino acids. Deletions cut 1 base from V and 5 bases from J, with 12 bases between. The CDR3 spells CASSQGLEGHNEQFF. CDR3 nucleotide sequence: TGTGCCAGCAGCCAAGGCTTAGAGGGGCACAATGAGCAGTTCTTC.

This sequence joins TRBV20-1 and TRBJ2-7; 12 nucleotides align to TRBD1. Trimming removed 3 bases from V and 7 bases from J; junction bases left unmatched: 7. The CDR3 is 14 amino acids. The germline V gene encodes CDR1 DFQATT and CDR2 SNEGSKA (reference sequence). The CDR3 DNA reads TGCAGTGCTAGTCACCGGGACAGGGGGCAAGAGCAGTACGTC. Translating gives CSASHRDRGQEQYV.

V is TRBV3-1 and J is TRBJ1-5; the D is unclear. Germline V gene data show CDR1 as LGHDT and CDR2 as YNNKEL (reference sequence). Trimming took 0 bases from V and 7 from J, leaving 4 bases between them. The CDR3 loop spans 12 amino acids. For the CDR3, the DNA is TGTGCCAGCAGCCAAGACAGGCAGCCCCAGCATTTT. Its protein is CASSQDRQPQHF.

This clonotype was counted between two and nine times. CDR3 in DNA: TGTGCCAGCAGTGAAGCGCAGGGGACTGAGCAGTACTTC. Protein product: CASSEAQGTEQYF. The chain uses TRBV2 and TRBJ2-7; D is perhaps TRBD1 or TRBD2 (6 bases each). V gave up 0 bases and J gave up 7 bases, with 10 bases separating them. Germline lookup yields CDR1 SNHLY and CDR2 FYNNEI. The CDR3 length is 13 residues.

This clonotype has only a few counts. The CDR3, as DNA: TGTGCCAGCAGCTCCCGGGGGACAGGGCGAACTGAAGCTTTCTTT. It specifies CASSSRGTGRTEAFF. This chain uses TRBV11-2 with TRBJ1-1; TRBD1 matches at 9 bases. The V gene's germline CDR1 is SGHAT and CDR2 FQNNGV. The CDR3 length is 15 residues. V dropped 4 bases and J dropped 5; count of bases not matched to a gene: 8. Combining the CDR3 with reference TRBV11-2 and TRBJ1-1 gives the whole variable domain EAGVAQSPRYKIIEKRQSVAFWCNPISGHATLYWYQQILGQGPKLLIQFQNNGVVDDSQLPKDRFSAERLKGVDSTLKIQPAKLEDSAVYLCASSSRGTGRTEAFFGQGTRLTVV.

CDR3 residues: CASSSTVTDTQYF. CDR3 coding DNA: TGCGCCAGCAGCTCGACAGTCACAGATACGCAGTATTTT. The chain combines TRBV4-1 with TRBJ2-3; D possibly corresponds to TRBD1 (5 bases). This CDR3 region has 13 residues. V gave up 5 bases and J gave up 2 bases, with 8 bases separating them. In germline, CDR1 is MGHRA, CDR2 YSYEKL.

The V and J genes are TRBV10-1 and TRBJ1-1; D is ambiguous. The CDR3 runs 14 residues. Trimming left V 7 bases short and J 4 bases short, with 16 bases between. Germline-derived CDR1 and CDR2 are WNHNN and SYGVQD (reference sequence). The CDR3 DNA reads as TGCGCCAGCAAAACCAAGGATGGGAGCACTGAAGCTTTCTTT. As protein: CASKTKDGSTEAFF.

The genes are TRBV20-1 and TRBJ2-4; maybe TRBD2 (7 bases). This CDR3 has 14 residues. V dropped 5 bases and J dropped 5 bases, with 16 bases sitting between them. CDR1 is DFQATT and CDR2 is SNEGSKA in the germline V gene (reference sequence). In nucleotides, the CDR3 is TGCAGTGCTGAGCTGGGAGGGGGGCAAAACATTCAGTACTTC. This gives the protein CSAELGGGQNIQYF.

This chain links TRBV5-1 with TRBJ2-1; TRBD1 might be the D (5 bases). The CDR3 has 13 residues. V lost 1 base and J 8 bases, leaving 10 bases between the germline ends. CDR1 SGHRS and CDR2 YFSETQ come from the germline V gene. CDR3 in amino acids: CASSLNTGDEQFF. DNA of the CDR3: TGCGCCAGCAGCTTGAATACAGGAGATGAGCAGTTCTTC.

This clonotype was observed a few times. The chain links TRBV3-1 to TRBJ2-3; TRBD1 agrees at 8 bases. Trimming took 4 bases from V and 2 from J; bases not matched to a gene: 14. Germline CDR1 and CDR2: LGHDT and YNNKEL (reference sequence). The CDR3 covers 18 residues. The CDR3 sequence is CASSRNRGALQFTDTQYF. CDR3 bases: TGTGCCAGCAGCCGGAACAGGGGGGCCCTCCAATTCACAGATACGCAGTATTTT.

J is TRBJ2-5 and V is TRBV10-3; TRBD1 matches 7 bases. The CDR3 extends over 12 amino acids. J lost 4 bases, V lost 11 bases, and 7 bases had no gene match. Germline-derived CDR1 and CDR2 are ENHRY and SYGVKD. CDR3 sequence reads: CAVRDSRETQYF. The CDR3 DNA reads as TGTGCCGTCCGGGACAGCCGAGAGACCCAGTACTTC.

This clonotype was seen repeatedly, ten times or more. V usage is TRBV12-3 or TRBV12-4 and J usage is TRBJ1-2, with D uncertain. V was pared by 8 bases and J by 0 bases, with 13 bases between. The CDR3 is made up of 14 amino acids. CDR3 protein: CASYLVSPNYGYTF. The CDR3 DNA sequence: TGTGCCAGCTATTTAGTTTCACCTAACTATGGCTACACCTTC.

This clonotype was seen a handful of times. This CDR3 is CASSQVYRDTDTQYF. The DNA for the CDR3 is TGTGCCAGCAGCCAAGTGTACAGGGACACAGATACGCAGTATTTT. This chain connects TRBV3-1 to TRBJ2-3, with D tentatively TRBD1 (6 bases). Germline V gene data show CDR1 as LGHDT and CDR2 as YNNKEL (reference sequence). V was clipped by 1 base and J by 2 bases, with 10 bases between them. The CDR3 runs to 15 residues.

The chain links TRBV20-1 to TRBJ2-3; D uncertain. Germline V lookup: CDR1 DFQATT, CDR2 SNEGSKA (reference sequence). The V end lost 6 bases, the J end lost 1 base, and 17 bases lay between the germline ends. The CDR3 is made up of 15 amino acids. This chain's CDR3 is CSAPPRHLGTDTQYF. CDR3 in DNA: TGCAGTGCACCCCCCAGGCATCTCGGCACAGATACGCAGTATTTT.

J is TRBJ2-2 and V is TRBV6-1; D gene unclear. V lost 7 bases and J lost 8, with 8 bases in between. CDR1 and CDR2 from the germline V gene are MNHNS and SASEGT. The CDR3 spans 11 residues. CDR3 protein: CASTFRGELFF. Written as DNA, the CDR3 is TGTGCCAGCACTTTCAGGGGGGAGCTGTTTTTT.

In DNA form, the CDR3 reads TGCGCCAGCAACCCAGGGGGAGAGGCCAAAAACATTCAGTACTTC. Its protein is CASNPGGEAKNIQYF. The chain recombines TRBV5-1 with TRBJ2-4; 7 bases align to TRBD1. The CDR3 is 15 amino acids. V lost 6 bases, J lost 1 base, and 7 bases stayed unmatched. Germline assignment: CDR1 SGHRS and CDR2 YFSETQ.

In this sample, this clonotype turned up many times. The genes are TRBV3-1 and TRBJ1-6, with D possibly TRBD1 on 5 matching bases. Trimming removed 0 bases at V and 9 bases at J, with 9 bases between. CDR3 length equals 14 residues. Germline CDR1 LGHDT, CDR2 YNNKEL (reference sequence). The CDR3 DNA reads as TGTGCCAGCAGCCAAGACAGGGTCACTTCACCCCTCCACTTT. Translation gives CASSQDRVTSPLHF.

This clonotype has just a few counts. V usage is TRBV5-5 and J usage is TRBJ2-2; 7 bases match TRBD1. Germline V gene data show CDR1 as SGHKS and CDR2 as YYEKEE (reference sequence). This CDR3 region has 16 residues. The ends lost 4 bases at V and 3 bases at J; junction bases unmatched: 9. The CDR3: CASSGRQGMDTGELFF. The CDR3 DNA is TGTGCCAGCAGCGGGCGACAGGGAATGGACACCGGGGAGCTGTTTTTT.

This clonotype was seen just once. Possible read error: a much larger clone is one base away. The chain carries TRBV6-5 and TRBJ2-5, with D possibly being TRBD2 (5 bases). With 6 bases removed from V and 5 bases from J, the gap between germline ends came to 7 bases. CDR1 is MNHEY and CDR2 is SVGAGI in the germline V gene. The CDR3 totals 11 residues. CDR3 coding DNA: TGTGCCAGCAGGTGGAGGGAGACCCAGTACTTC. Amino acids: CASRWRETQYF.

The gene calls are TRBV12-3 or TRBV12-4 and TRBJ2-1, with D perhaps TRBD2 (5 bases). V gave up 6 bases and J gave up 4 bases, with 19 bases separating them. This CDR3 region has 16 residues. The CDR3 sequence is CASSYTRLPGYNEQFF. CDR3 in DNA: TGTGCCAGCAGCTATACACGACTCCCGGGGTACAATGAGCAGTTCTTC.

The chain couples TRBV6-1 to TRBJ1-1; D not resolved. The CDR3 loop spans 14 amino acids. Trimming removed 5 bases from V and 0 bases from J, with 10 bases in between. CDR1 and CDR2 from the germline V gene are MNHNS and SASEGT. CDR3 protein: CASSTGKLNTEAFF. The CDR3 DNA reads TGTGCCAGCAGTACGGGCAAGTTGAACACTGAAGCTTTCTTT.